The 32 T cell receptor beta chains in this list originate from one sample, sequenced in a study of cytomegalovirus exposure and HLA in healthy donors. The PCR contained 60 Vbeta and 13 Jbeta primers. TCRdb's table, derived via immunoSEQ multiplex PCR, lists solely in-frame clones and lacks some. The repertoire consists of about 190,000 clones, with 75% to 90% occurring once and the leading ten covering roughly 6.7%. Sequencing used PBMCs. All receptors derive from a man aged 40-55 years in good health and CMV-seropositive.

The chain is built from TRBV4-3 and TRBJ1-5; a weak D match, TRBD1 (5 bases). This CDR3 is 15 amino acids long. The V and J ends lost 0 bases and 6 bases respectively, with 12 bases between them. CDR1 is LGHNA and CDR2 is YSLEER in the germline V gene. The CDR3 DNA reads as TGCGCCAGCAGCCAAGATCTTGCAGGGCGTCAGCCCCAGCATTTT. Residues: CASSQDLAGRQPQHF.

V is TRBV18 and J is TRBJ2-5; 8 positions match TRBD2. This CDR3 has 15 residues. The junction had 5 bases not matched to a gene; V was cut back by 2 bases and J by 3 bases. CDR1 KGHSH and CDR2 LQKENI come from the germline V gene. The CDR3, as DNA: TGTGCCAGCTCACCAATCGGGGGGGCCAAAGAGACCCAGTACTTC. It encodes CASSPIGGAKETQYF.

V usage is TRBV11-1 and J usage is TRBJ2-5; D perhaps matches TRBD1 (5 bases). The CDR3 has 16 amino acids. CDR1 SGHAT and CDR2 FQDESV come from the germline V gene (reference sequence). With 3 bases removed from V and 1 base from J, the gap between germline ends came to 15 bases. In DNA, the CDR3 is TGTGCCAGCAGCTTCATTACAGGACGAACCCAAGAGACCCAGTACTTC. Translated, it gives CASSFITGRTQETQYF.

This clone was counted between two and nine times. This rearrangement joins TRBV29-1 to TRBJ2-2, with TRBD1 as a possible D gene (7 bases). CDR1 and CDR2 (germline): SQVTM, ANQGSEA. The CDR3 covers 13 residues. The V end lost 3 bases, the J end lost 5 bases, and 10 bases lay between the germline ends. This CDR3 is CSVDQGGTGELFF. The CDR3 nucleotides are TGCAGCGTTGACCAGGGGGGTACCGGGGAGCTGTTTTTT.

The chain has TRBV4-3 and TRBJ1-6; D unresolved. Germline assignment: CDR1 LGHNA and CDR2 YSLEER. V gave up 4 bases and J gave up 10 bases, with 23 bases separating them. The CDR3 is made up of 17 amino acids. Here the CDR3 reads CASSPSRRRVGGSPLHF. The CDR3 DNA reads as TGCGCCAGCAGCCCCTCGCGGAGGAGGGTGGGTGGATCACCCCTCCACTTT.

There are a few counts of this clone. As DNA, the CDR3 is TGTGCCAGCAGCCATCGGGACAGTAATGAAAAACTGTTTTTT. Its protein product is CASSHRDSNEKLFF. The chain uses TRBV7-9 and TRBJ1-4, with TRBD1 identical over 7 bases. With 5 bases clipped from V and 4 bases from J, the junction kept 4 bases outside the gene matches. The CDR3 sequence is 14 residues long. Germline V gene sequence: CDR1 SEHNR, CDR2 FQNEAQ (reference sequence).

Comment on this clone: One end of the junction does not line up with germline, which may come from a read error. V gene TRBV7-9 combines with J gene TRBJ1-1; D gene ambiguous. CDR1 and CDR2 from the germline V gene are SEHNR and FQNEAQ (reference sequence). The CDR3 has 12 residues. The CDR3 region is CSSSLTSTVWVF. Written as DNA, the CDR3 is TGTTCCAGCAGCTTAACCTCAACAGTATGGGTCTTT.

The V gene is TRBV7-3, the J gene TRBJ2-3; 8 nucleotides match TRBD1. J gave up 1 base and V 5 bases, and 5 bases lay outside the gene matches. The CDR3 length is 15 residues. Per the germline V gene, CDR1 is SGHTA and CDR2 is FQGTGA. The DNA for the CDR3 is TGTGCCAGCAGCATTCAGGGGGCGCGCACAGATACGCAGTATTTT. This codes for CASSIQGARTDTQYF.

This chain uses TRBV4-2 with TRBJ1-3; 10 nucleotides agree with TRBD1. Germline V gives CDR1 LGHNA, CDR2 YNFKEQ. J gave up 8 bases and V 0 bases, and 13 bases lay outside the gene matches. The CDR3 loop spans 18 amino acids. In DNA form, the CDR3 reads TGTGCCAGCAGCCAAGATCTATTGACAGGGGGCAGGATTGACACCATATATTTT. Its protein product is CASSQDLLTGGRIDTIYF.

This clone has only one observation. The CDR3 DNA reads TGCAGCGTTGAAGGACAGGGTTACGAGCAGTACTTC. Its translation: CSVEGQGYEQYF. The chain is built from TRBV29-1 and TRBJ2-7; 7 nucleotides match TRBD1. There are 12 residues in the CDR3. Germline CDR1 is SQVTM and CDR2 is ANQGSEA. The junction had 1 base not matched to a gene; V was cut back by 1 base and J by 4 bases.

The chain combines TRBV6-5 with TRBJ2-2; tentative D call: TRBD1 (6 bases). The CDR3 is made up of 16 amino acids. The germline CDR1 and CDR2 sequences are MNHEY and SVGAGI. V shed 1 base and J shed 4 bases, with 13 bases lying between them. DNA for the CDR3: TGTGCCAGCAGTTACTTAGCAGGGGCCGTCACCGGGGAGCTGTTTTTT. Translating gives CASSYLAGAVTGELFF.

V usage is TRBV7-2 and J usage is TRBJ2-3; TRBD1 matches 11 bases. The CDR3 runs 15 residues. The ends lost 5 bases at V and 5 bases at J; junction bases unmatched: 6. Germline loops: CDR1 SGHTA, CDR2 FQGNSA. For the CDR3, the DNA is TGTGCCAGCAGCCGGGACAGGGGGAAGGAAGATACGCAGTATTTT. It yields the protein CASSRDRGKEDTQYF. Together with reference TRBV7-2 and TRBJ2-3, the CDR3 gives the full variable domain: GAGVSQSPSNKVTEKGKDVELRCDPISGHTALYWYRQSLGQGLEFLIYFQGNSAPDKSGLPSDRFSAERTGGSVSTLTIQRTQQEDSAVYLCASSRDRGKEDTQYFGPGTRLTVL.

The CDR3 DNA reads as TGTGCCAGTAGTTCGACTCTGAAGGCTTTCTTT. It encodes CASSSTLKAFF. V usage is TRBV19 and J usage is TRBJ1-1; D ambiguous. The CDR3 extends over 11 amino acids. CDR1 and CDR2 (germline): LNHDA, SQIVND (reference sequence). Deletions cut 5 bases from V and 11 bases from J, with 12 bases between.

This clone showed up just a few times. The chain combines TRBV9 with TRBJ1-1, with a weak D call TRBD1 (6 bases). The CDR3 consists of 15 residues. Germline V lookup: CDR1 SGDLS, CDR2 YYNGEE. The V end was cut by 1 base, the J end by 1 base, with 11 bases between. This CDR3 is CASSVIGQPNTEAFF. As DNA, the CDR3 is TGTGCCAGCAGCGTAATCGGACAGCCGAACACTGAAGCTTTCTTT.

This CDR3 is CASSQDDRAPGNTIYF. The CDR3 DNA sequence: TGCGCCAGCAGCCAAGACGACAGGGCCCCCGGAAACACCATATATTTT. The V and J genes are TRBV4-3 and TRBJ1-3; TRBD1 matches at 7 bases. The CDR3 runs 16 residues. Germline V CDR1 and CDR2: LGHNA, YSLEER. Germline trimming cut 0 bases from V and 4 bases from J; bases unmatched to any gene: 6.

The genes are TRBV9 and TRBJ1-2, with TRBD1 identical over 9 bases. CDR3 length: 14 residues. Unmatched junction bases numbered 9, after V lost 3 bases and J lost 9 bases. Germline CDR1 reads SGDLS; CDR2 reads YYNGEE. The CDR3 nucleotides read TGTGCCAGCAGCGCCGACGCAACAGGGGGCAGCTACACCTTC. It encodes CASSADATGGSYTF.

The V call is TRBV7-2, the J call TRBJ2-7; TRBD2 might be the D (5 bases). From germline, CDR1 is SGHTA and CDR2 FQGNSA. The V and J ends lost 3 bases and 2 bases respectively, with 8 bases between them. The CDR3 is 13 amino acids. CDR3 amino acids: CASSFGRAYEQYF. CDR3 coding DNA: TGTGCCAGCAGCTTCGGGCGGGCCTACGAGCAGTACTTC.

This clone was counted a few times. The chain combines TRBV7-9 with TRBJ1-5, with a possible D match to TRBD1 (5 bases). The CDR3 has 16 residues. The germline CDR1 and CDR2 sequences are SEHNR and FQNEAQ (reference sequence). Trimming took 5 bases from V and 0 from J, leaving 14 bases between them. CDR3: CASSNAGGSSNQPQHF. CDR3 sequence (DNA): TGTGCCAGCAGCAACGCGGGGGGGAGTAGCAATCAGCCCCAGCATTTT.

V gene TRBV4-1 combines with J gene TRBJ2-5, with TRBD2 matching 11 bases. V lost 5 bases, J lost 2 bases, and 7 bases stayed unmatched. Germline-derived CDR1 and CDR2 are MGHRA and YSYEKL. The length of the CDR3 is 16 residues. In DNA form, the CDR3 reads TGCGCCAGCAGCAAACCGGGACTAGCGGAGCAAGAGACCCAGTACTTC. Translating it yields CASSKPGLAEQETQYF.

The chain has TRBV5-4 and TRBJ2-1; D is perhaps TRBD2 (5 bases). V was cut by 2 bases and J by 10 bases, with 16 bases left in between. Germline lookup yields CDR1 SGHNT and CDR2 YYREEE (reference sequence). The CDR3 is 14 residues long. Here the CDR3 reads CASSFLVASGEQFF. DNA for the CDR3: TGTGCCAGCAGCTTCTTGGTGGCCTCGGGGGAGCAGTTCTTC.

In this sample, this clone turned up a few times. The chain uses TRBV19 and TRBJ2-7; 7 nucleotides agree with TRBD1. The CDR3 totals 15 residues. V lost 4 bases, J lost 2 bases, and 8 bases stayed unmatched. Germline assignment: CDR1 LNHDA and CDR2 SQIVND (reference sequence). The CDR3 DNA follows: TGTGCCAGTAGTAGTATAAGGGACAGACCCTACGAGCAGTACTTC. This codes for CASSSIRDRPYEQYF.

This chain connects TRBV9 to TRBJ2-2; 13 bases fit TRBD2. The CDR3 has 19 residues. V trimming: 4 bases; J trimming: 5 bases; junction bases outside the gene matches: 14. Germline assignment: CDR1 SGDLS and CDR2 YYNGEE. The CDR3 protein is CASSMSSTSGGIRTGELFF. The CDR3 coding sequence is TGTGCCAGCAGCATGAGCTCGACTAGCGGGGGGATTCGGACCGGGGAGCTGTTTTTT.

The CDR3 nucleotides read TGTGCCAGCAGCCAGGCCAGAGCCGGGACAGGGGACTACGAGCAGTACTTC. This codes for CASSQARAGTGDYEQYF. J is TRBJ2-5 and V is TRBV5-4; 10 bases are shared with TRBD1. The last part of the DNA fits TRBJ2-7 better; the J call may be wrong. Germline V gene lookup returns CDR1 SGHNT and CDR2 YYREEE (reference sequence). The CDR3 contains 17 residues.

V is TRBV27 and J is TRBJ1-5; 7 bases line up with TRBD1. This CDR3 comprises 13 residues. Germline CDR1 MNHEY, CDR2 SMNVEV (reference sequence). V gave up 8 bases and J gave up 6 bases; unmatched junction bases: 7. The CDR3 nucleotides read TGTGCCAGCGGCAAGGGGGCTGTTCAGCCCCAGCATTTT. Protein product: CASGKGAVQPQHF.

The chain is built from TRBV30 and TRBJ1-5, with D unclear. The CDR3 sequence is 15 residues long. With 3 bases removed from V and 2 bases from J, the gap between germline ends came to 14 bases. Germline values: CDR1 GTSNPN, CDR2 SVGIG (reference sequence). As DNA, the CDR3 is TGTGCCTGGAGCCGAAACGGGTCTCGCAATCAGCCCCAGCATTTT. Its translation: CAWSRNGSRNQPQHF.

CDR3 protein: CASTKEGTDEQYF. CDR3 nucleotide sequence: TGTGCCAGTACCAAGGAGGGGACGGACGAGCAGTACTTC. V gene TRBV19 combines with J gene TRBJ2-7; TRBD2 is a possible D gene (6 bases). Per germline, CDR1 LNHDA and CDR2 SQIVND (reference sequence). Trimming left V 7 bases short and J 5 bases short, with 15 bases between. The CDR3 totals 13 residues.

The sample holds one count of this clone. This chain connects TRBV5-4 to TRBJ2-7; 10 nucleotides agree with TRBD2. V dropped 4 bases and J dropped 3; count of bases not matched to a gene: 10. CDR3 length equals 16 residues. CDR1 is SGHNT, CDR2 YYREEE, per germline (reference sequence). The CDR3 loop is CASSDSSGGSLYEQYF. CDR3 nucleotide sequence: TGTGCCAGCAGCGATAGTAGCGGGGGGTCCCTCTACGAGCAGTACTTC. The whole variable domain, filled in from reference TRBV5-4 and TRBJ2-7, reads ETGVTQSPTHLIKTRGQQVTLRCSSQSGHNTVSWYQQALGQGPQFIFQYYREEENGRGNFPPRFSGLQFPNYSSELNVNALELDDSALYLCASSDSSGGSLYEQYFGPGTRLTVT.

This clone was recorded a few times. The rearrangement uses TRBV7-9 and TRBJ2-1; possibly TRBD1 for D (6 bases). Germline CDR1 and CDR2: SEHNR and FQNEAQ (reference sequence). Trimming left V 1 base short and J 5 bases short, with 9 bases between. The CDR3 covers 14 residues. CDR3 DNA sequence: TGTGCCAGCAGCTTAGGCAGGGGAGACAATGAGCAGTTCTTC. This translates into CASSLGRGDNEQFF.

The genes are TRBV11-2 and TRBJ2-1; 13 bases agree with TRBD2. Germline loops: CDR1 SGHAT, CDR2 FQNNGV. J gave up 2 bases and V 5 bases, and 3 bases lay outside the gene matches. This CDR3 is 16 amino acids long. In DNA form, the CDR3 reads TGTGCCAGCAGCACAACTAGCGGGGGGGCCTACAATGAGCAGTTCTTC. Translated: CASSTTSGGAYNEQFF.

The chain employs TRBV19 and TRBJ1-1; 7 nucleotides line up with TRBD1. With V trimmed by 7 bases and J by 5 bases, 7 bases remained unmatched. The CDR3 runs to 13 residues. The germline V gene has CDR1 LNHDA and CDR2 SQIVND (reference sequence). CDR3 DNA sequence: TGTGCCAGTATTTGGCAGGGGGGAACTGAAGCTTTCTTT. Protein: CASIWQGGTEAFF. The full variable domain, rest sourced from reference TRBV19 and TRBJ1-1, is DGGITQSPKYLFRKEGQNVTLSCEQNLNHDAMYWYRQDPGQGLRLIYYSQIVNDFQKGDIAEGYSVSREKKESFPLTVTSAQKNPTAFYLCASIWQGGTEAFFGQGTRLTVV.

The rearrangement links TRBV7-9 to TRBJ2-4; maybe TRBD1 (5 bases). CDR3 length equals 13 residues. V lost 2 bases, J lost 9 bases, and 11 bases lay in between. In germline, CDR1 is SEHNR, CDR2 FQNEAQ (reference sequence). This CDR3 is CASSLTGTGIQYF. The CDR3, as DNA: TGTGCCAGCAGCTTAACAGGTACAGGCATTCAGTACTTC.

The V call is TRBV19, the J call TRBJ1-2; D is unclear. The CDR3 runs to 12 residues. The germline CDR1 and CDR2 sequences are LNHDA and SQIVND (reference sequence). V was shortened by 6 bases and J by 10 bases, with 15 bases between the two germline ends. CDR3 sequence: CASRPPAGYYTF. The CDR3 bases are TGTGCCAGTAGACCCCCCGCCGGGTACTACACCTTC.